The source of this T cell receptor beta chain is a study of OX40 agonist ivuxolimab in advanced cancers. Overall study findings and caveats: At 0.1 to 3.0 mg/kg and by week 6, CD4+ and CD8+ T cells in the blood had expanded clonally. The study found among the lowest clonal expansion in partial responders at 0.1-3.0 mg/kg. No determination was made of the antigen specificity of the expanded peripheral T cells.

Comments on this clone: Its target is unknown.

The method was immunoSEQ multiplex PCR; TCRdb's version includes in-frame clones alone and lacks a portion of them. This sample has around 80,000 clones, with approximately 89% found just once. This CDR3 contains 16 residues. Germline V lookup: CDR1 MRHNA, CDR2 SNTAGT. V lost 4 bases to trimming and J lost 6 bases; unmatched junction nucleotides: 9. The receptor comes from an adult with an advanced solid tumor such as melanoma, head and neck, liver or kidney cancer. The chain links TRBV6-4 to TRBJ2-2, with 9 bases identical to TRBD2. The sequencing here drew on CD4+ or CD8+ T cells sorted from blood, taken in a trial of the OX40 agonist ivuxolimab. CDR3 sequence (DNA): TGTGCCAGCAGTGCAAGAGCGGGGGGACATCCCGGGGAGCTGTTTTTT. Its protein is CASSARAGGHPGELFF.